These 11 T cell receptor beta chains were all obtained from the same sample, sequenced in a study of blood T cell repertoires in COVID-19. Sequencing used immunoSEQ multiplex PCR; TCRdb keeps in-frame clones, though not all of them. The profile shows approximately 300,000 clones, approximately 86% of them singletons. The material sequenced was PBMCs or T cells enriched from blood (not recorded which). These receptors were taken from a woman between 18 and 29 years old who had recovered from COVID-19.

The rearrangement links TRBV11-3 to TRBJ2-3; the match to TRBD2 covers 9 bases. Germline-derived CDR1 and CDR2 are SGHNT and YENEEA. The CDR3 runs 15 residues. V was pared by 5 bases and J by 2 bases, with 5 bases of the junction left unmatched. CDR3 loop: CASSPSGGSTDTQYF. The CDR3 DNA follows: TGTGCCAGCAGCCCCAGCGGGGGGTCCACAGATACGCAGTATTTT.

The chain joins TRBV19 to TRBJ2-5, with a tentative D call TRBD2 (6 bases). Trimming stripped 1 base from V and 3 bases from J, with 12 bases between. Germline values: CDR1 LNHDA, CDR2 SQIVND (reference sequence). CDR3 length equals 15 residues. CDR3 coding DNA: TGTGCCAGTAGTATAGGCGCGGGGCCAAAAGAGACCCAGTACTTC. It codes for CASSIGAGPKETQYF.

V and J are TRBV19 and TRBJ2-1, with D possibly TRBD1 on 6 matching bases. Trimming left V 1 base short and J 11 bases short, with 9 bases between. The CDR3 contains 12 residues. Looked up from germline, CDR1 is LNHDA and CDR2 is SQIVND (reference sequence). The CDR3 bases are TGTGCCAGTAGTATAGGTACAGGGCAGCAGTTCTTC. This gives the protein CASSIGTGQQFF.

The V and J genes are TRBV24-1 and TRBJ2-2; 13 positions match TRBD2. From germline, CDR1 is KGHDR and CDR2 SFDVKD. The CDR3 contains 17 residues. With V trimmed by 7 bases and J by 3 bases, 7 bases remained unmatched. CDR3 bases: TGTGCCACCAGCGGAGGGACTAGCGGGACCTACACCGGGGAGCTGTTTTTT. Protein sequence: CATSGGTSGTYTGELFF.

The J gene is TRBJ2-1, the V gene TRBV7-2; TRBD1 aligns across 7 bases. V shed 7 bases, J shed 12 bases, and the junction held 24 bases outside the gene matches. Germline V CDR1 and CDR2: SGHTA, FQGNSA. The CDR3 is made up of 17 amino acids. The CDR3 region is CASTLVPTGTASPGQFF. The CDR3 DNA sequence: TGTGCCAGCACCCTGGTCCCCACCGGGACAGCTTCACCAGGGCAGTTCTTC.

This clone has at least ten counts. V gene TRBV28 combines with J gene TRBJ1-5; D might be TRBD1 (6 bases). Germline CDR1 and CDR2: MDHEN and SYDVKM. Deletions cut 0 bases from V and 7 bases from J, with 13 bases between. The CDR3 totals 15 residues. CDR3 nucleotides: TGTGCCAGCAGTTTATGGGGGTTCAGGGGACAGCCCCAGCATTTT. Amino acid sequence: CASSLWGFRGQPQHF.

The chain joins TRBV20-1 to TRBJ2-5; D might be TRBD1 (5 bases). The CDR3 extends over 13 amino acids. Germline assignment: CDR1 DFQATT and CDR2 SNEGSKA (reference sequence). V lost 3 bases and J 2 bases, leaving 10 bases between the germline ends. The CDR3 DNA is TGCAGTGCTAGTCGACAGATACAAGAGACCCAGTACTTC. It encodes CSASRQIQETQYF.

As regards this clone: A read error may produce the germline difference seen at one junction end. This chain uses TRBV28 with TRBJ2-7, with 15 bases matching TRBD2. This CDR3 spans 14 amino acids. Germline V gives CDR1 MDHEN, CDR2 SYDVKM. The chain's CDR3 is CASSSPGLAGGSDF. The DNA for the CDR3 is TGTGCCAGCAGTTCTCCGGGACTAGCGGGAGGATCCGACTTC.

The chain links TRBV12-5 to TRBJ2-1; TRBD2 matches 10 bases. V gave up 8 bases and J gave up 6 bases; unmatched junction bases: 4. This CDR3 has 13 amino acids. The germline V gene has CDR1 LGHNT and CDR2 FRNRAP. CDR3 nucleotide sequence: TGTGCTAGTTCCCTAGCGGGAGTCAATGAGCAGTTCTTC. This encodes CASSLAGVNEQFF.

The rearrangement links TRBV5-8 to TRBJ2-1, with 9 bases identical to TRBD1. Germline V lookup: CDR1 SGHTS, CDR2 YDEGEE. The CDR3 length is 18 residues. J gave up 5 bases and V 3 bases, and 15 bases lay outside the gene matches. This CDR3 is CASSSRTGALELNNEQFF. The DNA for the CDR3 is TGTGCCAGCAGCTCTAGGACAGGGGCATTGGAATTGAACAATGAGCAGTTCTTC. The full variable domain, completed using reference TRBV5-8 and TRBJ2-1, is EAGVTQSPTHLIKTRGQQATLRCSPISGHTSVYWYQQALGLGLQFLLWYDEGEERNRGNFPPRFSGRQFPNYSSELNVNALELEDSALYLCASSSRTGALELNNEQFFGPGTRLTVL.

About this clone itself: The sample contains more than one DNA sequence encoding this CDR3. The chain joins TRBV3-1 (or the pseudogene TRBV3-2) to TRBJ2-7; D remains unclear. V shed 1 base and J shed 6 bases, with 4 bases lying between them. The CDR3 extends over 11 amino acids. In germline, CDR1 is LGHDT, CDR2 YNNKEL (reference sequence). In DNA form, the CDR3 reads TGTGCCAGCAGCCAAGTCTCCGAGCAGTACTTC. As protein: CASSQVSEQYF.